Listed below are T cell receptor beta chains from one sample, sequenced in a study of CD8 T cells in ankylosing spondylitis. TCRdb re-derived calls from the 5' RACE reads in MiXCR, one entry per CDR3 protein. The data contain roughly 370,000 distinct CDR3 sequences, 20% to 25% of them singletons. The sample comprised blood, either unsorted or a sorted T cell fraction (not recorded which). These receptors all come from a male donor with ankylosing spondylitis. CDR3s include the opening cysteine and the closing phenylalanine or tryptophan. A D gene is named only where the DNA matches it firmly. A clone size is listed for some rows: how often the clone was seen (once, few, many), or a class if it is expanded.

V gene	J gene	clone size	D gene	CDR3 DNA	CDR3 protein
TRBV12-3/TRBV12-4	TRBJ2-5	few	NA	TGTGCCAGCAGTTTAGCTAGCGCCCCTCCGTACTTC	CASSLASAPPYF
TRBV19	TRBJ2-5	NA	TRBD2	TGTGCCAGTAGTCCAATAGCGGGAGGGCCGGGAGAGACCCAGTACTTC	CASSPIAGGPGETQYF
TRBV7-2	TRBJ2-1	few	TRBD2	TGTGCCAGCGGACTAGCGGGGTTAAATGAGCAGTTCTTC	CASGLAGLNEQFF
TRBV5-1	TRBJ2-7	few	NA	TGCGCCAGCAGCTTGGGTCCCGACCTCTCCTACGAGCAGTACTTC	CASSLGPDLSYEQYF
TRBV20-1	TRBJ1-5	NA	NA	TGCAGTGCCTCAGGGTTGATCCAGCCCCAGCATTTT	CSASGLIQPQHF
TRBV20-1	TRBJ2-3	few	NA	TGCAGTGCTAGGTTCAACGGGGACCAGCGACTTACGCAGTATTTT	CSARFNGDQRLTQYF
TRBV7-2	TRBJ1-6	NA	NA	TGTGCCAGCAGCTTAGGGACAGTCCGGAATTCACCCCTCCACTTT	CASSLGTVRNSPLHF
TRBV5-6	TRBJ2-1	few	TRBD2	TGTGCCAGCAGCTTGTATTGGGGGAGGGAATCCTACAATGAGCAGTTCTTC	CASSLYWGRESYNEQFF
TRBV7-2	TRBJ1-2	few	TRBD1	TGTGCCAGCAGCCTAACAGGGGGCTCCTTTTATGGCTACACCTTC	CASSLTGGSFYGYTF
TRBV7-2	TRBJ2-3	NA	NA	TGTGCCAGCAGCTGGCTTGGGGATAGCACAGATACGCAGTATTTT	CASSWLGDSTDTQYF
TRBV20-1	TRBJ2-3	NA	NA	TGCAGTGCTAGAGTCGTCGGGCCACGCACAGATACGCAGTATTTT	CSARVVGPRTDTQYF
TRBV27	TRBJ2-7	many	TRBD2	TGCGCCAGCAGCTTGGGGACGGGAGGTTTCTACGAGCAGTACTTC	CASSLGTGGFYEQYF
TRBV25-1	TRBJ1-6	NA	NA	TGTGCCAGCAGTAACCTAGGGGGAAGCTCCTATAATTCACCCCTCCACTTT	CASSNLGGSSYNSPLHF
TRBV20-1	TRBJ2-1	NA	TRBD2	TGCAGTGCTAGAGCCGGACTAGCGGGAGGTGAGCAGTTCTTC	CSARAGLAGGEQFF
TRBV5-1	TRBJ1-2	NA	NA	TGCGCCAGCAGCCAACTTGAGCAGGGGTATGGCTACACCTTC	CASSQLEQGYGYTF
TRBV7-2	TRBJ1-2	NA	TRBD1	TGTGCCAGCAGCTTAGCGTTTCCAGGGGGTAATAGCTACACCTTC	CASSLAFPGGNSYTF
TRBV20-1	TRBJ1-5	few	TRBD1	TGCAGTGCTAGGACAGGGAATAGCAATCAGCCCCAGCATTTT	CSARTGNSNQPQHF
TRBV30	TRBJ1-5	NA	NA	TGTGCCGGGGGGACCGGGAGCAATCAGCCCCAGCATTTT	CAGGTGSNQPQHF
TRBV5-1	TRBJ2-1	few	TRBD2	TGCGCCAGCACCTCGCTAGCGGGAGGGAAGAATACCTACAATGAGCAGTTCTTC	CASTSLAGGKNTYNEQFF
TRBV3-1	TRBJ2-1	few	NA	TGTGCCAGCAGCCCCCCCGCTAACAATGAGCAGTTCTTC	CASSPPANNEQFF
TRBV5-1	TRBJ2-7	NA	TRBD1	TGCGCCAGCAGCCGGGGACAGGGGATCGACGAGCAGTACTTC	CASSRGQGIDEQYF
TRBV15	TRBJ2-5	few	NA	TGTGCCACCAGCAGAGAGATAGAGACCCAGTACTTC	CATSREIETQYF
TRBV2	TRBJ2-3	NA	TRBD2	TGTGCCAGCAGTGAAGGGAGGACTAGGGCCCTCCCAGATACGCAGTATTTT	CASSEGRTRALPDTQYF
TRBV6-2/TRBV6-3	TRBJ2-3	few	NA	TGTGCCAGCAGTTACTCCGGAAGTAGCGAGACAGATACGCAGTATTTT	CASSYSGSSETDTQYF
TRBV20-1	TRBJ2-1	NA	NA	TGCAGTGCCGGAACCGGGACGTACAATGAGCAGTTCTTC	CSAGTGTYNEQFF
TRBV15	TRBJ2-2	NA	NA	TGTGCCACCAGCAGAGATGTGGGAACCGGGGAGCTGTTTTTT	CATSRDVGTGELFF
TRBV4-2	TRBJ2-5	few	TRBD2	TGTGCCAGCAGCCAAGGGGAGGGCAGGGAGACCCAGTACTTC	CASSQGEGRETQYF
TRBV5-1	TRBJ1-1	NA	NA	TGCGCCAGCAGCTTGGATCGGAAGAACACTGAAGCTTTCTTT	CASSLDRKNTEAFF
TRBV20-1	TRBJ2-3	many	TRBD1	TGCAGTGCCAGACAGGGGACAGATACGCAGTATTTT	CSARQGTDTQYF
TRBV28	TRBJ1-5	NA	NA	TGTGCCAGCAGCCCCCCCCCAGGGGCAAGCAATCAGCCCCAGCATTTT	CASSPPPGASNQPQHF
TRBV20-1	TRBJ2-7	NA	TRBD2	TGCAGTGCTAGATCGGTAGCGGGCTCCTACGAGCAGTACTTC	CSARSVAGSYEQYF
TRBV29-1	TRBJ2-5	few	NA	TGCAGCGCTGTGCCAGGGGGACTACGAGAGACCCAGTACTTC	CSAVPGGLRETQYF